This T cell receptor beta chain was found in a study of T cells in Graves' hyperthyroidism and ophthalmopathy. RNA transcripts yielded amplified TCR beta CDR3 regions. HTBI primers were employed in a first-round RT-PCR of the TCR CDR3. TCRdb re-analysed the multiplex PCR reads in MiXCR, keeping a single row per CDR3 protein. This sample has more than 350,000 distinct CDR3 sequences, with approximately 18% found just once. Uncontrolled infection, other autoimmune disease, pregnancy or lactation barred patients from enrollment. Before ophthalmopathy appeared, progressors gave blood at initial hyperthyroidism diagnosis. The CDR3 has 15 amino acids. The ends lost 5 bases at V and 4 bases at J; junction bases unmatched: 10. Germline loops: CDR1 SGHAT, CDR2 FQNNGV.

V usage is TRBV11-2 and J usage is TRBJ1-2; the match to TRBD1 covers 7 bases. The source material was blood. The clonotype was recovered from a woman aged 30 to 39 with Graves' hyperthyroidism that later progressed to Graves' ophthalmopathy. The CDR3 loop is CASSPGTDSSYGYTF. CDR3 nucleotides: TGTGCCAGCAGCCCAGGGACAGATAGCTCCTATGGCTACACCTTC.